These T cell receptor beta chains were read from a single sample in a study of OX40 agonist ivuxolimab in advanced cancers. Sequencing was performed with immunoSEQ multiplex PCR; in TCRdb, only in-frame clones are kept and a portion is missing. The table lists more than 50,000 clones, roughly 87% of them singletons, with about 2.1% in the top ten. Sequencing used CD4+ or CD8+ T cells sorted from blood, obtained in a trial of the OX40 agonist ivuxolimab. Receptor source: an adult with an advanced solid tumor such as melanoma, head and neck, liver or kidney cancer. CDR3s include the opening cysteine and the closing phenylalanine or tryptophan. D genes are given only for firm matches. Where a row states a size, it is once, few, many or the class of an expanded clone; other rows omit it.

>13|TRBJ1-1|.|TRBV28|.
CASGGRVNTEAFF
TGTGCCAGCGGGGGCAGGGTGAACACTGAAGCTTTCTTT
>16|TRBJ1-1|TRBD1|TRBV28|.
CASSEQGAALNTEAFF
TGTGCCAGCAGTGAACAGGGGGCGGCTTTGAACACTGAAGCTTTCTTT
>15|TRBJ1-2|.|TRBV4-3|.
CASSQEGDPNYGYTF
TGCGCCAGCAGCCAAGAGGGGGATCCAAACTATGGCTACACCTTC
>12|TRBJ1-1|.|TRBV5-1|once
CASSVSNTEAFF
TGCGCCAGCAGTGTCTCGAACACTGAAGCTTTCTTT
>15|TRBJ2-2|.|TRBV7-2|.
CASSFRAGDTGELFF
TGTGCCAGCAGCTTCCGGGCCGGTGACACCGGGGAGCTGTTTTTT
>11|TRBJ2-1|.|TRBV7-9|.
CASSLEGEQFF
TGTGCCAGCAGCCTAGAAGGTGAGCAGTTCTTC
>16|TRBJ2-2|.|TRBV11-3|.
CASSTRDLAKSGELFF
TGTGCCAGCAGCACAAGGGACCTAGCAAAATCCGGGGAGCTGTTTTTT
>16|TRBJ1-2|TRBD1|TRBV5-4|.
CASSPEGQGRNYGYTF
TGTGCCAGCAGCCCTGAGGGACAGGGGCGAAACTATGGCTACACCTTC
>16|TRBJ1-1|.|TRBV5-1|.
CASSLMATGLNTEAFF
TGCGCCAGCAGCTTGATGGCCACAGGGTTGAACACTGAAGCTTTCTTT
>13|TRBJ1-1|.|TRBV10-3|.
CAISESVNTEAFF
TGTGCCATCAGTGAGTCAGTGAACACTGAAGCTTTCTTT
>13|TRBJ1-6|.|TRBV10-3|.
CAITGAENSPLHF
TGTGCCATCACCGGAGCGGAGAATTCACCCCTCCACTTT
>16|TRBJ1-3|.|TRBV4-3|.
CASSQEASGAGNTIYF
TGCGCCAGCAGCCAAGAAGCTTCTGGCGCTGGAAACACCATATATTTT
>12|TRBJ1-6|.|TRBV28|.
CASSLPPLPLHF
TGTGCCAGCAGTTTGCCACCGTTACCCCTCCACTTT
>13|TRBJ1-1|.|TRBV19|.
CASATFRDTEAFF
TGTGCCAGTGCAACGTTTCGGGACACTGAAGCTTTCTTT
>16|TRBJ2-1|.|TRBV27|.
CASSFGRTISYNEQFF
TGTGCCAGCAGTTTCGGGCGAACGATCTCCTACAATGAGCAGTTCTTC
>11|TRBJ2-5|.|TRBV10-3|.
CAIGPQETQYF
TGTGCCATCGGACCCCAAGAGACCCAGTACTTC
>21|TRBJ2-2|TRBD2|TRBV4-3|.
CASSQDQWRLAGEANTGELFF
TGCGCCAGCAGCCAAGATCAGTGGAGACTAGCGGGAGAGGCGAACACCGGGGAGCTGTTTTTT
>15|TRBJ2-1|.|TRBV7-8|once
CASSLDNPSYNEQFF
TGTGCCAGCAGCTTGGACAATCCGTCCTACAATGAGCAGTTCTTC
>15|TRBJ2-3|TRBD2|TRBV4-3|.
CASSPSSGRTDTQYF
TGCGCCAGCAGCCCCTCTAGCGGTCGCACAGATACGCAGTATTTT
>14|TRBJ2-1|.|TRBV5-4|.
CASSLRKLDNEQFF
TGTGCCAGCAGCTTGAGAAAATTAGACAATGAGCAGTTCTTC
>19|TRBJ2-3|TRBD2|TRBV30|.
CAWKRGRFGLAESTDTQYF
TGTGCCTGGAAAAGGGGTCGGTTTGGGCTAGCGGAGTCCACAGATACGCAGTATTTT
>13|TRBJ2-3|.|TRBV19|once
CASSPTYTDTQYF
TGTGCCAGTAGTCCAACTTACACAGATACGCAGTATTTT
>15|TRBJ2-3|.|TRBV21-1|.
CASSNRQGSTDTQYF
TGTGCCAGCAGCAATCGACAGGGAAGCACAGATACGCAGTATTTT
>17|TRBJ2-1|TRBD2|TRBV5-1|few
CASSSGTSGRVHNEQFF
TGCGCCAGCAGCTCGGGGACTAGCGGGAGGGTCCACAATGAGCAGTTCTTC
>16|TRBJ2-1|.|TRBV19|.
CASSLSPFRGGDEQFF
TGTGCCAGTAGTCTTAGTCCCTTCAGGGGGGGTGATGAGCAGTTCTTC
>14|TRBJ1-1|.|TRBV5-5|.
CASSLVPMNTEAFF
TGTGCCAGCAGCTTGGTACCTATGAACACTGAAGCTTTCTTT
>16|TRBJ2-2|TRBD1|TRBV29-1|.
CSVDGDRGGSTGELFF
TGCAGCGTTGATGGGGACAGGGGAGGAAGCACCGGGGAGCTGTTTTTT
>18|TRBJ2-6|.|TRBV19|.
CARGSPGGRFSGANVLTF
TGTGCCCGTGGGAGTCCGGGGGGCCGGTTCTCTGGGGCCAACGTCCTGACTTTC
>12|TRBJ2-3|.|TRBV7-9|.
CASSSRVDTQYF
TGTGCCAGCAGCTCCAGAGTAGATACGCAGTATTTT
>14|TRBJ2-1|TRBD2|TRBV25-1|.
CASQGPAGVGEQFF
TGTGCCAGCCAGGGGCCAGCGGGAGTCGGAGAGCAGTTCTTC
>15|TRBJ2-7|TRBD2|TRBV27|.
CASSILAGGAYEQYF
TGTGCCAGCAGCATCCTAGCGGGGGGAGCCTACGAGCAGTACTTC
>15|TRBJ1-5|.|TRBV7-6|few
CASSADSSSNQPQHF
TGTGCCAGCAGCGCGGACAGTAGTAGCAATCAGCCCCAGCATTTT
>11|TRBJ2-3|.|TRBV7-6|.
CASSREDTQYF
TGTGCCAGCAGCAGAGAAGATACGCAGTATTTT
>15|TRBJ2-7|.|TRBV6-6|.
CASTLGGSNLYEQYF
TGTGCCAGCACCCTTGGGGGGAGTAACCTCTACGAGCAGTACTTC
>16|TRBJ2-1|TRBD2|TRBV28|.
CASSPVSGGRYNEQFF
TGTGCCAGCAGCCCAGTTTCGGGAGGGCGATACAATGAGCAGTTCTTC
>13|TRBJ1-2|.|TRBV5-5|.
CASSPGGYYGYTF
TGTGCCAGCAGCCCTGGCGGGTACTATGGCTACACCTTC
>17|TRBJ2-3|.|TRBV5-1|once
CASSWSLGAPFPDTQYF
TGCGCCAGCAGCTGGAGCTTGGGGGCCCCCTTTCCAGATACGCAGTATTTT
>11|TRBJ2-5|TRBD2|TRBV28|.
CASSLGEGQYF
TGTGCCAGCAGTTTGGGGGAGGGCCAGTACTTC
>17|TRBJ1-4|.|TRBV7-6|.
CASSSPGGRGANEKLFF
TGTGCCAGCAGCTCCCCGGGGGGGCGCGGAGCTAATGAAAAACTGTTTTTT
>12|TRBJ2-7|.|TRBV14|.
CASSPQDYEQYF
TGTGCCAGCAGCCCACAGGATTACGAGCAGTACTTC
>15|TRBJ2-7|.|TRBV6-6|.
CASSYPGGKTYEQYF
TGTGCCAGCAGTTACCCTGGGGGGAAAACCTACGAGCAGTACTTC
>13|TRBJ2-3|.|TRBV27|.
CASSPTYTDTQYF
TGTGCCAGCAGTCCAACCTACACAGATACGCAGTATTTT
>15|TRBJ1-2|.|TRBV28|.
CASSLPAQLSYGYTF
TGTGCCAGCAGTTTACCGGCACAACTCAGCTATGGCTACACCTTC
>16|TRBJ2-7|TRBD1|TRBV5-1|.
CASSTWTGSNPYEQYF
TGCGCCAGCAGCACCTGGACAGGGAGTAACCCCTACGAGCAGTACTTC
>13|TRBJ2-7|.|TRBV6-5|.
CASRRGHSYEQYF
TGTGCCAGCAGAAGGGGTCACTCCTACGAGCAGTACTTC
>17|TRBJ1-3|.|TRBV27|.
CASSLSGTLSSGNTIYF
TGTGCCAGCAGTTTATCCGGGACACTAAGCTCTGGAAACACCATATATTTT
>15|TRBJ2-7|TRBD2|TRBV10-3|.
CAISPRLAGTYEQYF
TGTGCCATCAGTCCCCGACTAGCGGGAACCTACGAGCAGTACTTC
>13|TRBJ2-7|.|TRBV7-2|.
CASTAWGAYEQYF
TGTGCCAGCACCGCATGGGGGGCGTACGAGCAGTACTTC
>15|TRBJ2-1|TRBD2|TRBV5-1|.
CASNGLAGSSNEQFF
TGCGCCAGCAACGGACTAGCGGGTTCGTCAAATGAGCAGTTCTTC
>13|TRBJ2-2|.|TRBV11-3|.
CASSLVVSGELFF
TGTGCCAGCAGCTTAGTGGTATCCGGGGAGCTGTTTTTT
>12|TRBJ1-2|.|TRBV28|.
CASSLLSAGYTF
TGTGCCAGCAGTTTATTGTCAGCAGGCTACACCTTC
>15|TRBJ2-6|.|TRBV7-9|.
CASSLALAGANVLTF
TGTGCCAGCAGCTTAGCGCTAGCTGGGGCCAACGTCCTGACTTTC
>15|TRBJ1-3|.|TRBV5-4|.
CASTPGESSGNTIYF
TGTGCCAGCACCCCGGGGGAGAGCTCTGGAAACACCATATATTTT